A single sample gave rise to the 18 T cell receptor beta chains below, sequenced in a study of cytomegalovirus exposure and HLA in healthy donors. PCR employed 60 Vbeta and 13 Jbeta primers. The repertoire was sequenced with immunoSEQ multiplex PCR; TCRdb's copy has only in-frame clones and lacks some. The sample shows fewer than 150,000 clones, about 83% of them seen only once. The sequencing sample was made of PBMCs. These receptors were taken from a woman between 40 and 55 years old in good health and CMV-seropositive.

CDR3: CASSVEDRIEGEKLFF. CDR3 coding DNA: TGTGCCAGCAGCGTAGAGGACAGGATTGAGGGTGAAAAACTGTTTTTT. The chain uses TRBV9 and TRBJ1-4, with 7 positions matching TRBD1. Per germline, CDR1 SGDLS and CDR2 YYNGEE. The ends lost 0 bases at V and 7 bases at J; junction bases unmatched: 9. The CDR3 has 16 residues. The whole variable domain, remainder taken from reference TRBV9 and TRBJ1-4, is DSGVTQTPKHLITATGQRVTLRCSPRSGDLSVYWYQQSLDQGLQFLIQYYNGEERAKGNILERFSAQQFPDLHSELNLSSLELGDSALYFCASSVEDRIEGEKLFFGSGTQLSVL.

Only a few counts were recorded for this clone. This chain uses TRBV7-6 with TRBJ2-3; 9 bases are shared with TRBD2. Germline CDR1 and CDR2: SGHVS and FNYEAQ. Losses at the gene ends were 5 bases for V and 3 bases for J; bases not matched to a gene: 9. This CDR3 has 16 amino acids. In nucleotides, the CDR3 is TGTGCCAGCAGCCCTTATAGCGGGAGAGGAACAGATACGCAGTATTTT. Translation: CASSPYSGRGTDTQYF. The entire variable domain, with the rest obtained from reference TRBV7-6 and TRBJ2-3, is as follows: GAGVSQSPRYKVTKRGQDVALRCDPISGHVSLYWYRQALGQGPEFLTYFNYEAQQDKSGLPNDRFSAERPEGSISTLTIQRTEQRDSAMYRCASSPYSGRGTDTQYFGPGTRLTVL.

About this clone itself: The sample has other DNA sequences that encode this CDR3 too. The chain links TRBV7-2 to TRBJ2-5; 7 nucleotides match TRBD2. This CDR3 is built from 13 residues. Germline trimming cut 2 bases from V and 5 bases from J; bases unmatched to any gene: 2. Germline lookup yields CDR1 SGHTA and CDR2 FQGNSA. The CDR3 DNA reads as TGTGCCAGCAGCTTAAGGGGAGGGGAGACCCAGTACTTC. Translating it yields CASSLRGGETQYF.

V gene TRBV7-9 combines with J gene TRBJ1-2; 8 bases match TRBD1. Germline CDR1 and CDR2: SEHNR and FQNEAQ (reference sequence). The CDR3 totals 16 residues. The V gene end was trimmed by 0 bases and the J gene end by 0 bases; junction bases not matched to a gene: 3. The CDR3 spells CASSLARTGTNYGYTF. The CDR3 DNA follows: TGTGCCAGCAGCTTAGCCCGGACAGGGACTAACTATGGCTACACCTTC.

The J gene is TRBJ2-5, the V gene TRBV7-9; tentative D call: TRBD2 (5 bases). The V end was cut by 7 bases, the J end by 4 bases, with 10 bases between. The germline V gene encodes CDR1 SEHNR and CDR2 FQNEAQ (reference sequence). This CDR3 spans 12 amino acids. CDR3 bases: TGTGCCAGCACGGGGTTGGGAGAGACCCAGTACTTC. This codes for CASTGLGETQYF.

This chain uses TRBV5-8 with TRBJ2-7; D call uncertain. Germline loops: CDR1 SGHTS, CDR2 YDEGEE. CDR3 length: 11 residues. The V end lost 1 base, the J end lost 7 bases, and 6 bases lay between the germline ends. The CDR3 loop reads CASSLLREQYF. The CDR3 coding sequence is TGTGCCAGCAGCTTGTTGAGGGAGCAGTACTTC.

V usage is TRBV7-2 and J usage is TRBJ2-7, with D tentatively TRBD1 (6 bases). Trimming stripped 5 bases from V and 4 bases from J, with 18 bases between. CDR1 SGHTA and CDR2 FQGNSA come from the germline V gene. The CDR3 covers 15 residues. This chain's CDR3 is CASSRSDRALYEQYF. CDR3 DNA: TGTGCCAGCAGCCGATCGGACAGAGCCTTATACGAGCAGTACTTC.

The chain employs TRBV10-3 and TRBJ2-7; 8 bases are a match to TRBD1. The CDR3 sequence is 14 residues long. The germline V gene encodes CDR1 ENHRY and CDR2 SYGVKD. The V and J ends lost 5 bases and 4 bases, in that order; junction bases with no gene match: 7. The CDR3 loop is CAISQTGEAYEQYF. The DNA of the CDR3 is TGTGCCATCAGTCAGACAGGGGAGGCGTACGAGCAGTACTTC.

CDR3 DNA: TGTGCCAGCAGCTTAGCGGGACAGACCTACGAGCAGTACTTC. Encoded protein: CASSLAGQTYEQYF. This rearrangement joins TRBV7-2 to TRBJ2-7; 7 nucleotides match TRBD1. Per the germline V gene, CDR1 is SGHTA and CDR2 is FQGNSA. CDR3 length: 14 residues. Trimming removed 0 bases from V and 2 bases from J; junction bases left unmatched: 1.

The chain joins TRBV30 to TRBJ1-2; unclear D gene. From germline, CDR1 is GTSNPN and CDR2 SVGIG (reference sequence). The CDR3 is 13 residues long. The V end lost 5 bases, the J end lost 4 bases, and 14 bases lay between the germline ends. The CDR3 loop is CAWGKSTAYGYTF. The CDR3 nucleotides read TGTGCCTGGGGTAAAAGTACTGCCTATGGCTACACCTTC.

The chain combines TRBV7-2 with TRBJ1-1; weak D call: TRBD1 (6 bases). Germline CDR1 reads SGHTA; CDR2 reads FQGNSA. V lost 5 bases, J lost 10 bases, and 20 bases lay in between. The length of the CDR3 is 14 residues. CDR3 protein: CASSEVAGVGLAFF. Written as DNA, the CDR3 is TGTGCCAGCAGCGAGGTCGCAGGGGTTGGGTTAGCTTTCTTT.

The chain employs TRBV15 and TRBJ2-7; possibly TRBD2 for D (5 bases). The V and J ends lost 1 base and 4 bases respectively, with 8 bases between them. Germline V gene sequence: CDR1 LNHNV, CDR2 YYDKDF (reference sequence). CDR3 length: 13 residues. As DNA, the CDR3 is TGTGCCACCAGCAGAGTACCGGGGTACGAGCAGTACTTC. It codes for CATSRVPGYEQYF.

In its sample, this clone was seen a few times. The V gene is TRBV15, the J gene TRBJ1-2; D call uncertain. V shed 1 base and J shed 4 bases, with 10 bases lying between them. In germline, CDR1 is LNHNV, CDR2 YYDKDF (reference sequence). CDR3 size: 14 residues. In DNA form, the CDR3 reads TGTGCCACCAGCAGAGGGGAGGGATCCTATGGCTACACCTTC. This sequence encodes CATSRGEGSYGYTF.

The chain uses TRBV4-3 and TRBJ1-2; tentatively, D is TRBD1 (5 bases). Germline CDR1 LGHNA, CDR2 YSLEER. This CDR3 is built from 16 residues. Trimming took off 0 bases at V and 7 bases at J, with 18 bases between the two ends. Here the CDR3 DNA reads TGCGCCAGCAGCCAAGAACCCAGGACATCCACCGCTGGCTACACCTTC. Its protein is CASSQEPRTSTAGYTF.

This clone has more than one count but fewer than ten. J is TRBJ2-1 and V is TRBV7-2; TRBD2 matches 7 bases. With V trimmed by 5 bases and J by 1 base, 8 bases remained unmatched. The CDR3 spans 16 residues. Germline V lookup: CDR1 SGHTA, CDR2 FQGNSA. The CDR3 here is CASSPILGGSYNEQFF. The CDR3 DNA sequence: TGTGCCAGCAGCCCGATCTTGGGAGGGTCCTACAATGAGCAGTTCTTC.

The gene calls are TRBV9 and TRBJ2-5; perhaps TRBD2 as D (6 bases). From germline, CDR1 is SGDLS and CDR2 YYNGEE. V lost 1 base, J lost 4 bases, and 17 bases lay in between. The CDR3 runs 16 residues. CDR3 sequence (DNA): TGTGCCAGCAGCGTATCAAATGGAGGGCCACCAGAGACCCAGTACTTC. This gives the protein CASSVSNGGPPETQYF.

In this sample, this clone turned up a few times. The CDR3 is CASSFYSTDNEQFF. DNA of the CDR3: TGCGCCAGCAGCTTCTACAGTACAGACAATGAGCAGTTCTTC. This rearrangement joins TRBV5-1 to TRBJ2-1; D is undetermined. Germline CDR1 reads SGHRS; CDR2 reads YFSETQ. V was trimmed by 2 bases and J by 5 bases, leaving 11 bases between them. The CDR3 is made up of 14 amino acids.

CDR3 nucleotides: TGCGCCAGCAGCCAAGCAGGGTTGGAGACCCAGTACTTC. Protein product: CASSQAGLETQYF. The V gene is TRBV4-1, the J gene TRBJ2-5; TRBD1 might be the D (5 bases). CDR3 length: 13 amino acids. V dropped 1 base and J dropped 5 bases, with 8 bases sitting between them. Germline CDR1 is MGHRA and CDR2 is YSYEKL.